This T cell receptor (beta chain) was recorded in a study of control samples from healthy donors and cancer patients. The V gene lost 1 base and the J gene lost 1 base, with 11 bases spanning the gap. Germline V gene data show CDR1 as SGHDT and CDR2 as YYEEEE. The CDR3 has 16 residues. Produced via immunoSEQ multiplex PCR; TCRdb's table is partial and in-frame only. The sample includes approximately 100,000 clones, approximately 81% of them seen just once. Sequencing was performed on blood. The sequence was collected from a woman in her 40s in good health. J is TRBJ2-2 and V is TRBV5-6; possible D gene TRBD1, 6 bases. The CDR3 is CASSLSWTVNTGELFF. CDR3 nucleotide sequence: TGTGCCAGCAGCTTGTCATGGACAGTGAACACCGGGGAGCTGTTTTTT.